This T cell receptor (beta chain) was sequenced during a study of blood T cell repertoires in COVID-19. Assay: immunoSEQ multiplex PCR; the TCRdb copy retains only in-frame clones and omits some. The repertoire holds about 170,000 clones, with around four fifths as singletons. The V end lost 5 bases, the J end lost 0 bases, and 13 bases lay between the germline ends. The germline CDR1 and CDR2 sequences are SNHLY and FYNNEI. This CDR3 spans 16 amino acids. Sample: peripheral blood. The rearrangement joins TRBV2 to TRBJ2-2, with D unclear. This sequence originates from a woman over 75 with COVID-19, enrolled during active disease. In nucleotides, the CDR3 is TGTGCCAGCAGTACCTTCATACTTGCGAACACCGGGGAGCTGTTTTTT. Protein sequence: CASSTFILANTGELFF.